Listed below are T cell receptor beta chains from one sample, sequenced in a study of response to subunit inactivated influenza vaccine. TCRdb fed the RT-PCR reads into MiXCR, producing one record per CDR3 protein. This table has fewer than 700,000 distinct CDR3 sequences, approximately 13% appearing once. Specimen: PBMCs from blood, collected roughly 48 days after vaccination. Every receptor here comes from a man aged 45-60 years who received an inactivated influenza vaccine. The CDR3 runs from the conserved cysteine through the conserved F or W. The D gene is left open where the match is weak. Some rows mark clone size as missing; the rest say once, few, many or name a class of expanded clone.

>.|TRBJ2-7|.|TRBV27
CASSLEAGRSSYEQYF
>.|TRBJ2-1|.|TRBV11-3
CASSLRGTNEQFF
>TRBD2|TRBJ2-7|few|TRBV6-2/TRBV6-3
CASGASGRALEQYF
>TRBD1|TRBJ1-4|few|TRBV6-1
CASRGTGNNEKLFF
>.|TRBJ2-7|few|TRBV6-1
CASSEMTGRSEQYF
>TRBD1|TRBJ1-2|many|TRBV5-6
CASSSGTGVQRTF
>.|TRBJ2-7|few|TRBV3-1
CASSSGGIGSYEQYF
>.|TRBJ2-5|few|TRBV5-1
CASSSQPTKETQYF
>.|TRBJ1-2|few|TRBV20-1
CSARRQTGYGYTF
>.|TRBJ1-4|.|TRBV4-1
CASSQDVAIGGELFF
>.|TRBJ2-7|few|TRBV6-5
CASSYMGTAYEQYF
>TRBD2|TRBJ2-1|few|TRBV20-1
CSARDPGETSGSFYNEQFF
>.|TRBJ2-7|many|TRBV10-3
CAISESFTSSSYEQYF
>.|TRBJ2-1|many|TRBV20-1
CSAEWNLLNEQFF
>.|TRBJ2-2|.|TRBV2
CASRAGTSTGELFF
>TRBD1|TRBJ2-1|many|TRBV12-3/TRBV12-4
CASSQGSRTGRIVEQFF
>.|TRBJ1-1|few|TRBV20-1
CSARGEISTEAFF
>TRBD1|TRBJ1-2|few|TRBV7-2
CASSLPDRSGGYTF
>TRBD1|TRBJ2-2|many|TRBV7-2
CASSLIQGAGELFF
>.|TRBJ1-2|many|TRBV7-2
CASSSHGAWSYGYTF
>.|TRBJ2-3|many|TRBV7-2
CASARDLGTDTQYF
>TRBD1|TRBJ2-5|.|TRBV15
CATRRDRDYRAQYF
>TRBD1|TRBJ2-3|once|TRBV2
CARCPAWGTEERTDTQYF
>.|TRBJ2-3|.|TRBV6-6
CASSRPRDTQYF
>.|TRBJ2-3|.|TRBV4-3
CASSQDQGDTQYF
>.|TRBJ1-2|few|TRBV20-1
CSARDLVRDIFYGYTF
>TRBD1|TRBJ2-7|.|TRBV27
CASRMDRGYEQYF
>TRBD2|TRBJ2-7|many|TRBV20-1
CSAREAGGSYEQYF